The source of this T cell receptor (beta chain) is a study of blood T cell repertoires in COVID-19. CDR1 SEHNR and CDR2 FQNEAQ come from the germline V gene (reference sequence). CDR3 size: 15 residues. V lost 5 bases and J lost 3, with 16 bases in between. TCRdb keeps only in-frame clones here, not all; method: immunoSEQ multiplex PCR. The sample consists of fewer than 500,000 clones, 85% to 90% of them appearing once. The clonotype comes from a man between 18 and 29 years old with COVID-19, enrolled during active disease. The sample comprised peripheral blood. The rearrangement joins TRBV7-9 to TRBJ1-1; the D is unclear. DNA of the CDR3: TGTGCCAGCAGCCCATACCGTGGCGGGTACACTGAAGCTTTCTTT. It yields the protein CASSPYRGGYTEAFF.